These 31 T cell receptor beta chains came from one sample sequenced in a study of PD-1 blockade in classical Hodgkin lymphoma. Time point meaning: newly diagnosed, previously untreated cHL patient sample. Only in-frame clones appear in the TCRdb table, and some are missing; sequencing was by immunoSEQ multiplex PCR. The sample carries about 16,000 clones, roughly four fifths recorded once. The sequenced material came from peripheral blood mononuclear cells (PBMCs). Source of these receptors: a human donor with classical Hodgkin lymphoma.

V and J are TRBV10-3 and TRBJ1-2; D is possibly TRBD1 (6 bases). The CDR3 sequence is 13 residues long. Germline V lookup: CDR1 ENHRY, CDR2 SYGVKD. The V gene lost 0 bases and the J gene lost 5 bases, with 7 bases spanning the gap. The CDR3 nucleotides are TGTGCCATCAGTGAGTCAAGGGGGTATGGCTACACCTTC. Translating it yields CAISESRGYGYTF.

V gene TRBV7-3 combines with J gene TRBJ2-1; D is possibly TRBD2 (5 bases). V shed 0 bases and J shed 2 bases, with 11 bases lying between them. The CDR3 is 16 amino acids. CDR1 is SGHTA and CDR2 is FQGTGA in the germline V gene. DNA for the CDR3: TGTGCCAGCAGCTTAACCGGGGAGACTCCCTACAATGAGCAGTTCTTC. Translation gives CASSLTGETPYNEQFF.

Here the CDR3 reads CASSIIFTRGGIDTQYF. As DNA, the CDR3 is TGTGCCAGTAGTATAATATTCACCCGCGGGGGGATCGATACGCAGTATTTT. The chain recombines TRBV19 with TRBJ2-3; TRBD2 matches at 8 bases. J lost 6 bases, V lost 2 bases, and 13 bases had no gene match. Germline-derived CDR1 and CDR2 are LNHDA and SQIVND (reference sequence). This CDR3 is built from 17 residues.

By sample share, this clone is medium-sized. The J gene is TRBJ2-2, the V gene TRBV6-4; TRBD2 matches at 8 bases. V lost 2 bases and J lost 4; bases outside the gene matches: 0. Germline V gene sequence: CDR1 MRHNA, CDR2 SNTAGT. The CDR3 extends over 14 amino acids. As DNA, the CDR3 is TGTGCCAGCAGTGACAGCGGGAGCACCGGGGAGCTGTTTTTT. As protein: CASSDSGSTGELFF.

By frequency in the sample, this clone is medium-sized. The V and J genes are TRBV2 and TRBJ2-4, with 12 bases matching TRBD1. V was clipped by 6 bases and J by 7 bases; unmatched bases: 4. The CDR3 has 14 amino acids. Germline values: CDR1 SNHLY, CDR2 FYNNEI. CDR3 in amino acids: CASRAGTGGNIQYF. The CDR3, as DNA: TGTGCCAGCAGGGCCGGGACAGGGGGCAACATTCAGTACTTC. The full variable domain, its missing parts supplied by reference TRBV2 and TRBJ2-4, is EPEVTQTPSHQVTQMGQEVILRCVPISNHLYFYWYRQILGQKVEFLVSFYNNEISEKSEIFDDQFSVERPDGSNFTLKIRSTKLEDSAMYFCASRAGTGGNIQYFGAGTRLSVL.

The J gene is TRBJ1-1, the V gene TRBV11-1, with 8 bases aligning to TRBD1. Germline values: CDR1 SGHAT, CDR2 FQDESV (reference sequence). The V segment lost 5 bases and the J segment 5 bases; nucleotides outside the gene matches: 10. The CDR3 has 15 amino acids. For the CDR3, the DNA is TGTGCCAGCAGCAAATTTGGACAGGGAGGGACTGAAGCTTTCTTT. As protein: CASSKFGQGGTEAFF.

The CDR3 DNA follows: TGTGCCAGTTCCTCTGGGGCCAACGTCCTGACTTTC. Its protein product is CASSSGANVLTF. The rearrangement joins TRBV19 to TRBJ2-6; D ambiguous. The CDR3 covers 12 residues. CDR1 LNHDA and CDR2 SQIVND come from the germline V gene (reference sequence). Trimming removed 8 bases from V and 0 bases from J, with 2 bases in between.

The chain has TRBV10-1 and TRBJ2-7; TRBD1 matches at 11 bases. The CDR3 length is 17 residues. The germline gives CDR1 WNHNN, CDR2 SYGVQD (reference sequence). The V and J ends lost 4 bases and 0 bases, in that order; junction bases with no gene match: 8. DNA of the CDR3: TGCGCCAGCAGTGCCCCTCCGGGACAGGGGGGCTCCTACGAGCAGTACTTC. It encodes CASSAPPGQGGSYEQYF.

Judged by abundance, this clone is medium-sized. V is TRBV7-9 and J is TRBJ1-5, with D possibly matching TRBD1 (5 bases). The CDR3 runs 17 residues. The germline V and J ends were trimmed by 2 bases and 9 bases, with 23 bases remaining between them. Germline lookup yields CDR1 SEHNR and CDR2 FQNEAQ (reference sequence). CDR3 in amino acids: CASSLSGLGPNQGPQHF. Written as DNA, the CDR3 is TGTGCCAGCAGCTTATCCGGCCTGGGGCCGAACCAGGGGCCCCAGCATTTT. The full variable domain, in which reference TRBV7-9 and TRBJ1-5 provide the parts outside the CDR3, is DTGVSQNPRHKITKRGQNVTFRCDPISEHNRLYWYRQTLGQGPEFLTYFQNEAQLEKSRLLSDRFSAERPKGSFSTLEIQRTEQGDSAMYLCASSLSGLGPNQGPQHFGDGTRLSIL.

A few counts support this clone. The chain has TRBV25-1 and TRBJ2-2; D uncertain. This CDR3 region has 14 residues. V dropped 3 bases and J dropped 1 base, with 6 bases sitting between them. Germline values: CDR1 MGHDK, CDR2 SYGVNS. The CDR3 loop is CASSDTVNTGELFF. CDR3 nucleotide sequence: TGTGCCAGCAGTGATACAGTGAACACCGGGGAGCTGTTTTTT.

The CDR3 here is CASSLQRGTGETEKLFF. The CDR3, as DNA: TGTGCCAGCTCACTCCAGAGAGGGACAGGTGAAACGGAAAAACTGTTTTTT. V gene TRBV18 combines with J gene TRBJ1-4, with 8 bases identical to TRBD1. V was pared by 4 bases and J by 8 bases, with 15 bases of the junction left unmatched. The CDR3 runs 17 residues. Looked up from germline, CDR1 is KGHSH and CDR2 is LQKENI.

The J gene is TRBJ2-7, the V gene TRBV6-1, with D possibly matching TRBD1 (5 bases). The germline V gene has CDR1 MNHNS and CDR2 SASEGT. The germline V and J ends were trimmed by 6 bases and 3 bases, with 9 bases remaining between them. The CDR3 sequence is 12 residues long. CDR3 sequence reads: CASSRRVYEQYF. Here the CDR3 DNA reads TGTGCCAGCAGCCGCAGGGTCTACGAGCAGTACTTC.

This chain links TRBV25-1 with TRBJ1-5, with no clear D. The CDR3 has 12 amino acids. Trimming shortened V by 2 bases and J by 4 bases, and 3 bases separated the two germline ends. Germline V gene data show CDR1 as MGHDK and CDR2 as SYGVNS. The CDR3 protein is CASSEPNQPQHF. CDR3 DNA: TGTGCCAGCAGTGAACCTAATCAGCCCCAGCATTTT.

The chain links TRBV6-1 to TRBJ1-2; D perhaps matches TRBD1 (5 bases). Deletions cut 9 bases from V and 0 bases from J, with 14 bases between. CDR1 is MNHNS and CDR2 is SASEGT in the germline V gene. CDR3 size: 14 residues. The CDR3 DNA reads TGTGCCAGTACGGGACCTTTGGCTAACTATGGCTACACCTTC. Its protein is CASTGPLANYGYTF.

The chain has TRBV27 and TRBJ2-1; 12 bases are shared with TRBD2. The germline gives CDR1 MNHEY, CDR2 SMNVEV (reference sequence). The CDR3 sequence is 15 residues long. V lost 8 bases, J lost 8 bases, and 10 bases stayed unmatched. The CDR3 spells CASQTTSGSIYEQFF. The CDR3 DNA reads TGTGCCAGCCAAACGACTAGCGGGAGTATCTATGAGCAGTTCTTC.

This chain uses TRBV19 with TRBJ2-6, with 9 bases lining up with TRBD1. V lost 6 bases, J lost 0 bases, and 6 bases stayed unmatched. The CDR3 is made up of 17 amino acids. The germline gives CDR1 LNHDA, CDR2 SQIVND (reference sequence). Here the CDR3 reads CASSEQGALSGANVLTF. CDR3 DNA sequence: TGTGCCAGTAGCGAACAGGGGGCTCTCTCTGGGGCCAACGTCCTGACTTTC.

The V call is TRBV2, the J call TRBJ1-4; a weak D match, TRBD1 (6 bases). The V end was cut by 6 bases, the J end by 4 bases, with 12 bases between. CDR1 is SNHLY and CDR2 is FYNNEI in the germline V gene. CDR3 length: 14 amino acids. The CDR3 DNA is TGTGCCAGCAGAAACAGGGTTGGTAATGAAAAACTGTTTTTT. It specifies CASRNRVGNEKLFF.

This sequence joins TRBV29-1 and TRBJ2-3; D is perhaps TRBD1 (6 bases). The CDR3 length is 13 residues. The V and J ends lost 5 bases and 2 bases respectively, with 11 bases between them. The V gene's germline CDR1 is SQVTM and CDR2 ANQGSEA. In DNA, the CDR3 is TGCAGCGTTCAGACAGGACTCACAGATACGCAGTATTTT. Its translation: CSVQTGLTDTQYF.

The gene calls are TRBV6-5 and TRBJ1-2; 7 bases align to TRBD1. The CDR3 is made up of 13 amino acids. The V segment lost 7 bases and the J segment 3 bases; nucleotides outside the gene matches: 5. Germline V lookup: CDR1 MNHEY, CDR2 SVGAGI. The CDR3 DNA sequence: TGTGCCAGCACAGGGGGGACAGACTATGGCTACACCTTC. It codes for CASTGGTDYGYTF.

The chain uses TRBV7-2 and TRBJ2-5; D unclear. V shed 2 bases and J shed 5 bases, with 3 bases lying between them. The CDR3 runs to 11 residues. CDR1 is SGHTA, CDR2 FQGNSA, per germline. CDR3: CASSLLETQYF. CDR3 bases: TGTGCCAGCAGCTTACTGGAGACCCAGTACTTC.

This clone was counted once. The CDR3 reads CASSKYSGALWETQYF. CDR3 bases: TGTGCCAGCTCGAAGTATAGCGGAGCTCTTTGGGAGACCCAGTACTTC. This chain links TRBV7-9 with TRBJ2-5; perhaps TRBD2 as D (6 bases). The CDR3 spans 16 residues. CDR1 and CDR2 from the germline V gene are SEHNR and FQNEAQ (reference sequence). The V and J ends lost 8 bases and 5 bases respectively, with 24 bases between them.

The chain couples TRBV15 to TRBJ1-2, with 9 bases that match TRBD1. Germline CDR1 reads LNHNV; CDR2 reads YYDKDF (reference sequence). The CDR3 is made up of 14 amino acids. The V and J ends lost 5 bases and 8 bases, in that order; junction bases with no gene match: 9. Here the CDR3 DNA reads TGTGCCACCAGCCTTAAACAGGGGGCGGGCGGCTACACCTTC. Amino acids: CATSLKQGAGGYTF.

This chain joins TRBV19 and TRBJ2-7; 7 bases align to TRBD1. Germline-derived CDR1 and CDR2 are LNHDA and SQIVND (reference sequence). V was pared by 5 bases and J by 4 bases, with 5 bases of the junction left unmatched. CDR3 size: 13 residues. CDR3 region: CASSPGTVYEQYF. As DNA, the CDR3 is TGTGCCAGTAGTCCAGGGACAGTATACGAGCAGTACTTC.

The chain couples TRBV18 to TRBJ2-1; 8 positions agree with TRBD1. Looked up from germline, CDR1 is KGHSH and CDR2 is LQKENI. V shed 5 bases and J 10 bases; nucleotides not matched to a gene: 7. The CDR3 sequence is 13 residues long. CDR3 protein: CASSSTGGGEQFF. The CDR3, as DNA: TGTGCCAGCTCATCAACAGGGGGAGGAGAGCAGTTCTTC.

This clone was recorded only once. This chain joins TRBV28 and TRBJ2-7; TRBD2 aligns across 9 bases. Germline CDR1 is MDHEN and CDR2 is SYDVKM. Unmatched junction bases numbered 10, after V lost 6 bases and J lost 1 base. This CDR3 region has 16 residues. CDR3 sequence: CASSQEGLAVSYEQYF. CDR3 nucleotide sequence: TGTGCCAGCAGCCAAGAGGGACTAGCAGTATCCTACGAGCAGTACTTC.

This rearrangement joins TRBV15 to TRBJ2-5; weak D call: TRBD2 (6 bases). The CDR3 length is 15 residues. The germline gives CDR1 LNHNV, CDR2 YYDKDF (reference sequence). The V end was cut by 1 base, the J end by 6 bases, with 15 bases between. The DNA for the CDR3 is TGTGCCACCAGCAGAGGGGATACTGGGGGGAAGACCCAGTACTTC. It encodes CATSRGDTGGKTQYF.

V usage is TRBV6-1 and J usage is TRBJ1-6, with a possible D match to TRBD1 (5 bases). V was pared by 6 bases and J by 13 bases, with 25 bases between. Germline V lookup: CDR1 MNHNS, CDR2 SASEGT. The CDR3 totals 16 residues. CDR3 in DNA: TGTGCCAGCAGCGAACCGCCAGGGTTTGGGGAGGATCCCCTCCACTTT. Residues: CASSEPPGFGEDPLHF.

The chain has TRBV28 and TRBJ2-3; TRBD2 is a possible D gene (5 bases). Trimming cost V 3 bases and J 2 bases, with 15 bases left between them. The CDR3 is made up of 16 amino acids. CDR1 and CDR2 (germline): MDHEN, SYDVKM. As DNA, the CDR3 is TGTGCCAGCAGTTTCGGGAAGACCCTGAACACAGATACGCAGTATTTT. Amino acid sequence: CASSFGKTLNTDTQYF.

J is TRBJ2-2 and V is TRBV5-4; TRBD2 matches at 10 bases. This CDR3 contains 18 residues. With V trimmed by 0 bases and J by 5 bases, 10 bases remained unmatched. Per germline, CDR1 SGHNT and CDR2 YYREEE (reference sequence). The CDR3 coding sequence is TGTGCCAGCAGCTTGGAGCCTAGCGGGAGTCCCGGGACCGGGGAGCTGTTTTTT. It translates to CASSLEPSGSPGTGELFF.

V usage is TRBV5-1 and J usage is TRBJ2-1; D is unclear. The CDR3 covers 14 residues. In germline, CDR1 is SGHRS, CDR2 YFSETQ. V dropped 4 bases and J dropped 8 bases, with 16 bases sitting between them. The CDR3 here is CASSPTAPWDEQFF. The CDR3, as DNA: TGCGCCAGCAGCCCAACAGCGCCCTGGGATGAGCAGTTCTTC.

The chain combines TRBV28 with TRBJ2-7, with D uncertain. V lost 4 bases and J lost 0, with 13 bases in between. Germline CDR1 and CDR2: MDHEN and SYDVKM. The CDR3 sequence is 15 residues long. As DNA, the CDR3 is TGTGCCAGCAGTTCAGACCCCCAATTCTCCTACGAGCAGTACTTC. This encodes CASSSDPQFSYEQYF.